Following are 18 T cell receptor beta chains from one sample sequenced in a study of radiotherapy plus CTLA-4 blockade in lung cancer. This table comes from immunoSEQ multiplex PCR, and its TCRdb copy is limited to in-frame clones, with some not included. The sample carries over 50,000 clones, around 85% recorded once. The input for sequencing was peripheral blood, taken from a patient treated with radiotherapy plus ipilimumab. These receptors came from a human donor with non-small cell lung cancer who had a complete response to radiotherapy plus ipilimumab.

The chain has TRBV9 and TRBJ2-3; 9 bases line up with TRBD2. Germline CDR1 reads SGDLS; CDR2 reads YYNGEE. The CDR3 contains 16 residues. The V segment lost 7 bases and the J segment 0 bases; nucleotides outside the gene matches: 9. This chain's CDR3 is CASSMVLAGSTDTQYF. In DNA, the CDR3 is TGTGCCAGCTCAATGGTACTAGCGGGTAGCACAGATACGCAGTATTTT.

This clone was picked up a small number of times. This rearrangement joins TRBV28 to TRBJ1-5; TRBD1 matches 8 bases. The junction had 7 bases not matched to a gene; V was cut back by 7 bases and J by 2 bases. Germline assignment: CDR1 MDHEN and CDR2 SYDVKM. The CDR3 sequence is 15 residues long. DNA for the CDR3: TGTGCCAGCAAAAAGGACAGGGACGGCAATCAGCCCCAGCATTTT. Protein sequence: CASKKDRDGNQPQHF.

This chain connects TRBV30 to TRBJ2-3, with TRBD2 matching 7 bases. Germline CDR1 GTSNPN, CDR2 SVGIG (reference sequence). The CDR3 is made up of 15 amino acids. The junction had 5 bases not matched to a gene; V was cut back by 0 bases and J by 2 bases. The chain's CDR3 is CAWSVAGWDTDTQYF. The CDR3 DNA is TGTGCCTGGAGTGTAGCGGGGTGGGACACAGATACGCAGTATTTT.

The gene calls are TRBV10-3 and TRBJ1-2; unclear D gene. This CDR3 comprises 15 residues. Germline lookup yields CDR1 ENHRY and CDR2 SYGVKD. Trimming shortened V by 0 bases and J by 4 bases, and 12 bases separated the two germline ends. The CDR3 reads CAISESAGGRYGYTF. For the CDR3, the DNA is TGTGCCATCAGTGAGTCTGCGGGAGGACGCTATGGCTACACCTTC.

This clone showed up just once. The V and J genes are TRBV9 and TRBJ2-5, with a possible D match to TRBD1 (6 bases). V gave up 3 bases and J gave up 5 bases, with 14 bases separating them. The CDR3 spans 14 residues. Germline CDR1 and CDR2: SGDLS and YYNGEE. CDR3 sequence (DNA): TGTGCCAGCAGCGCCGGACAGCAAACGGAGACCCAGTACTTC. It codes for CASSAGQQTETQYF.

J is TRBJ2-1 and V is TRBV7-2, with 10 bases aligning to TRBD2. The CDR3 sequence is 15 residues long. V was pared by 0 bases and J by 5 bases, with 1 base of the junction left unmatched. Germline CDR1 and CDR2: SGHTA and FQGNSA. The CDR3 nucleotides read TGTGCCAGCAGCTTAGCACTAGCGGGGCACAATGAGCAGTTCTTC. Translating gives CASSLALAGHNEQFF.

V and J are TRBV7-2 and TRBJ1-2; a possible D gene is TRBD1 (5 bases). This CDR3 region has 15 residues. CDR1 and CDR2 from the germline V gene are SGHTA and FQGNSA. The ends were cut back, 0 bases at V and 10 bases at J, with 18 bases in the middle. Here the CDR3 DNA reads TGTGCCAGCAGCTTAGCCGACAGAGCCTTGCGTTCCTACACCTTC. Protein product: CASSLADRALRSYTF.

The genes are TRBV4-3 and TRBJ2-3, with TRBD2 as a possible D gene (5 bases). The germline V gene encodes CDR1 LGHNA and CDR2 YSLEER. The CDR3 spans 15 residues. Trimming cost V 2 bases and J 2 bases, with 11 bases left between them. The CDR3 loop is CASSQSRGDTDTQYF. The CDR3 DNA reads TGCGCCAGCAGCCAATCCCGGGGAGACACAGATACGCAGTATTTT.

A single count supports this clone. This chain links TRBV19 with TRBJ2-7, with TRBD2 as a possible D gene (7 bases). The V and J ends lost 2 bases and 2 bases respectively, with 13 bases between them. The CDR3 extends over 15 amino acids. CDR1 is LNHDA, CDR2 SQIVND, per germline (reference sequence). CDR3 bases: TGTGCCAGTAGTATACAGCTGGGGGGGCCCTACGAGCAGTACTTC. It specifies CASSIQLGGPYEQYF.

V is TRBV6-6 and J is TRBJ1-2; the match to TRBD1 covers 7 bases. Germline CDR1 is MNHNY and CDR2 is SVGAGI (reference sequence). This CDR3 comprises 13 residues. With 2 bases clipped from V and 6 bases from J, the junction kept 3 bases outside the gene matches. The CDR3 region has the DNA TGTGCCAGCAGTTACGGGGACAGCGATGGCTACACCTTC. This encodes CASSYGDSDGYTF.

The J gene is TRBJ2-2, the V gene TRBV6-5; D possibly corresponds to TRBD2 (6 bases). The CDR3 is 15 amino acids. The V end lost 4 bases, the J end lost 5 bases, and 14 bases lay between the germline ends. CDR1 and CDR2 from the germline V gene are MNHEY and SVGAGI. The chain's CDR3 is CASSSRWRGTGELFF. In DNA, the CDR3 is TGTGCCAGCAGTTCTAGATGGAGGGGAACCGGGGAGCTGTTTTTT.

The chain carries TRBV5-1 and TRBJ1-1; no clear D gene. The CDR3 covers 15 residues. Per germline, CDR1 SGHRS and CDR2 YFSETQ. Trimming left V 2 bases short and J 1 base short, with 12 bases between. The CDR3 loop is CASSFSRAGNTEAFF. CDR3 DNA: TGCGCCAGCAGCTTCAGTCGTGCTGGGAACACTGAAGCTTTCTTT.

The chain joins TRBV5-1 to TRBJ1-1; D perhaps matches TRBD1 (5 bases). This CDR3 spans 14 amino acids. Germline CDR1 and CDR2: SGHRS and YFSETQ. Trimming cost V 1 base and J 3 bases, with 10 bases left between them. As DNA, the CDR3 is TGCGCCAGCAGCTTGAGGGCGGGGGACACTGAAGCTTTCTTT. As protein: CASSLRAGDTEAFF.

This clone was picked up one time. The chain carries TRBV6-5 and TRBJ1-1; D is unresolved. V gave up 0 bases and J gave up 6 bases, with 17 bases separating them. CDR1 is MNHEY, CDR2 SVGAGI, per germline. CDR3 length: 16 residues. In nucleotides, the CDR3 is TGTGCCAGCAGTTACTCGGGCCGCACGGTTTTAGCTGAAGCTTTCTTT. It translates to CASSYSGRTVLAEAFF.

The CDR3 DNA follows: TGCAGCGTTGAGAACAGGGGTAGCACAGATACGCAGTATTTT. It codes for CSVENRGSTDTQYF. The gene calls are TRBV29-1 and TRBJ2-3; 7 bases fit TRBD1. V was pared by 3 bases and J by 0 bases, with 3 bases of the junction left unmatched. This CDR3 region has 14 residues. Germline V gene lookup returns CDR1 SQVTM and CDR2 ANQGSEA.

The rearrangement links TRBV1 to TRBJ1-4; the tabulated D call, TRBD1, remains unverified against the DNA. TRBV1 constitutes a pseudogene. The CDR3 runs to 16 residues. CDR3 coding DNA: TGCACCAGCAGCCACAGAGACAGGGGGAGCGGTGAAAAACTGTTTTTT. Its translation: CTSSHRDRGSGEKLFF.

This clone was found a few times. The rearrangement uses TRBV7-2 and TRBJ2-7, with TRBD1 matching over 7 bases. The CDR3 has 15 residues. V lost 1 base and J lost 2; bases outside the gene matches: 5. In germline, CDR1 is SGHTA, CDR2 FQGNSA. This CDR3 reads CASSLVGDSTYEQYF. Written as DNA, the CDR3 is TGTGCCAGCAGCTTAGTTGGGGACAGCACCTACGAGCAGTACTTC.

CDR3 residues: CASTPKQGAGGNTIYF. In DNA, the CDR3 is TGTGCCAGTACCCCGAAACAGGGGGCGGGCGGAAACACCATATATTTT. The chain uses TRBV19 and TRBJ1-3, with 9 nucleotides matching TRBD1. The ends lost 7 bases at V and 4 bases at J; junction bases unmatched: 11. The germline V gene encodes CDR1 LNHDA and CDR2 SQIVND (reference sequence). This CDR3 region has 16 residues. Filled out from reference TRBV19 and TRBJ1-3, the complete variable domain reads DGGITQSPKYLFRKEGQNVTLSCEQNLNHDAMYWYRQDPGQGLRLIYYSQIVNDFQKGDIAEGYSVSREKKESFPLTVTSAQKNPTAFYLCASTPKQGAGGNTIYFGEGSWLTVV.